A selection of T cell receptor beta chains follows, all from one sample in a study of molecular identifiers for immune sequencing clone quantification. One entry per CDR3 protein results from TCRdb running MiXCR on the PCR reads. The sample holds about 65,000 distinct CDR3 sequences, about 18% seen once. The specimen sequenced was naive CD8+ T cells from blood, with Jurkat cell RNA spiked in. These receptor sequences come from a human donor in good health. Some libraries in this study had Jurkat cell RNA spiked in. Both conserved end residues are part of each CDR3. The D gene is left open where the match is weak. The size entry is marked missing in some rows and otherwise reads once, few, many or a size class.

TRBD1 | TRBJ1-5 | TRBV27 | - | CASRTGGIGQPQHF | TGTGCCAGCAGGACAGGGGGGATTGGGCAGCCCCAGCATTTT
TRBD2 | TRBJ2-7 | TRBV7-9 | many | CASSGLLAGANEQYF | TGTGCCAGCAGCGGTCTTCTTGCGGGAGCCAACGAGCAGTACTTC
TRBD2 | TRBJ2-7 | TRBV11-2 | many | CASRRLAGEYEQYF | TGTGCCAGCAGAAGACTAGCGGGAGAATACGAGCAGTACTTC
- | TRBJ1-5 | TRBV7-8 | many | CASSLVPGGNQPQHF | TGTGCCAGCAGCTTAGTTCCAGGGGGCAATCAGCCCCAGCATTTT
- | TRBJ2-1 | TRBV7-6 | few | CASSSGYNEQFF | TGTGCCAGCAGCTCCGGATACAATGAGCAGTTCTTC
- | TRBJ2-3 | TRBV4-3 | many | CASSQETADLLNTDTQYF | TGCGCCAGCAGCCAAGAGACAGCGGATCTTCTAAACACAGATACGCAGTATTTT
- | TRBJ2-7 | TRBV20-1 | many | CSASAPDWAIGEQYF | TGCAGTGCTAGCGCCCCGGACTGGGCCATCGGCGAGCAGTACTTC
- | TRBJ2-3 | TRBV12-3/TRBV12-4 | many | CASSQLSTDTQYF | TGTGCCAGCAGTCAGCTCAGCACAGATACGCAGTATTTT
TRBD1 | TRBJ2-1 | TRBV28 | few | CASSSTGGYNEQFF | TGTGCCAGCAGCTCGACAGGGGGCTACAATGAGCAGTTCTTC
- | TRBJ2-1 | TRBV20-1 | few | CSARDMDGYSYNEQFF | TGCAGTGCTAGGGATATGGACGGATACTCCTACAATGAGCAGTTCTTC
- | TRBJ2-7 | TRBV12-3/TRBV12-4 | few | CASSGVRGAYEQYF | TGTGCCAGCAGTGGGGTCAGGGGAGCCTACGAGCAGTACTTC
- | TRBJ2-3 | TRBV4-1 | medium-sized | CASSPSVGTPTADTQYF | TGCGCCAGCAGCCCTTCCGTAGGGACCCCCACGGCAGATACGCAGTATTTT
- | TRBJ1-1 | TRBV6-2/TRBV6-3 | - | CASSYYAPNTEAFF | TGTGCCAGCAGTTACTATGCACCGAACACTGAAGCTTTCTTT
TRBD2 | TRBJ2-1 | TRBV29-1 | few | CSVRLAAEQFF | TGCAGCGTGCGCCTAGCGGCTGAGCAGTTCTTC
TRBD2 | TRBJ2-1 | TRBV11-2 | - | CASSLGWTSGPNEQFF | TGTGCCAGCAGCTTAGGGTGGACTAGCGGGCCCAATGAGCAGTTCTTC
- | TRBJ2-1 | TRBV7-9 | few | CASSSRDSGPNEQFF | TGTGCCAGCAGCTCACGAGACTCGGGCCCCAATGAGCAGTTCTTC
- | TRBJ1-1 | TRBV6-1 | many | CASSEELTYTEAFF | TGTGCCAGCAGTGAAGAGTTGACGTACACTGAAGCTTTCTTT
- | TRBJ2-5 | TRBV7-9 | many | CASSLGPAGRQLETQYF | TGTGCCAGCAGCTTAGGCCCCGCGGGGAGACAACTTGAGACCCAGTACTTC
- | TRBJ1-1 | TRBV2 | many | CATGSRWGLGAFF | TGTGCCACCGGGTCGAGGTGGGGGCTTGGAGCTTTCTTT
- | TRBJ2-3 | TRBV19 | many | CASSSQTGLHTDTQYF | TGTGCCAGTAGTAGCCAGACAGGACTACACACAGATACGCAGTATTTT
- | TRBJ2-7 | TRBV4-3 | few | CASSQIASSYEQYF | TGCGCCAGCAGCCAAATTGCTTCCTCCTACGAGCAGTACTTC
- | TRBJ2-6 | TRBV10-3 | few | CAISDPGSGANVLTF | TGTGCCATCAGTGACCCAGGGTCTGGGGCCAACGTCCTGACTTTC
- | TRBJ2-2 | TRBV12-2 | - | CASRLAPTDTGELLF | TGTGCAAGTCGCTTAGCCCCGACAGACACCGGGGAGCTGCTTTTT
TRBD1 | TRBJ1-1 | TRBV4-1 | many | CASSRTGTGGTEAFF | TGCGCCAGCAGCCGCACCGGGACAGGGGGCACTGAAGCTTTCTTT
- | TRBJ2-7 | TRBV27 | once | CASSPILARSGYEQYF | TGTGCCAGCAGTCCCATCCTAGCGAGATCAGGCTACGAGCAGTACTTC
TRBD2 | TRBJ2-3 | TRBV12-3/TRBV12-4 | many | CASTPGEGAWDTQYF | TGTGCCAGCACCCCGGGGGAGGGTGCGTGGGATACGCAGTATTTT
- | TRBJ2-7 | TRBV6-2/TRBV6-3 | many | CASSYSISGTYEQYF | TGTGCCAGCAGTTACTCGATATCAGGGACCTACGAGCAGTACTTC
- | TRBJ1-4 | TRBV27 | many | CASSLFRESNEKLFF | TGTGCCAGCAGTTTATTTCGCGAATCTAATGAAAAACTGTTTTTT
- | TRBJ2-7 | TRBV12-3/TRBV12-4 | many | CASSLGNYEQYF | TGTGCCAGCAGTTTGGGTAATTACGAGCAGTACTTC
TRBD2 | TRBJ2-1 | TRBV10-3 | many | CAIRELAPEENNEQFF | TGTGCCATCAGAGAACTAGCGCCCGAGGAAAACAATGAGCAGTTCTTC
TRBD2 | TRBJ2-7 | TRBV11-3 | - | CAGSLLGGLAGGHNDEQYF | TGTGCCGGCAGCTTACTCGGAGGACTAGCGGGAGGCCATAACGACGAGCAGTACTTC
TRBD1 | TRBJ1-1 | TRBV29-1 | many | CSVEPADREGTEAFF | TGCAGCGTTGAACCGGCGGACAGGGAAGGCACTGAAGCTTTCTTT
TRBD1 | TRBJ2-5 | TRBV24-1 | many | CATSDGTGLETQYF | TGTGCCACCAGTGATGGGACAGGGCTTGAGACCCAGTACTTC
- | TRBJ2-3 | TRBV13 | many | CASSLYRTPVGF | TGTGCCAGCAGCTTATATAGGACTCCCGTCGGTTTT
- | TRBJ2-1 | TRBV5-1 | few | CASSLATSYEQFF | TGCGCCAGCAGCTTGGCGACGTCTTATGAGCAGTTCTTC
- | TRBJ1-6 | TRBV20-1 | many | CSARARVVGEYNSPLHF | TGCAGTGCTAGAGCGAGGGTGGTAGGGGAGTATAATTCACCCCTCCACTTT
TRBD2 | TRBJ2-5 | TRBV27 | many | CASSPRVAGGPGETQYF | TGTGCCAGCAGTCCCCGAGTAGCGGGAGGGCCGGGGGAGACCCAGTACTTC
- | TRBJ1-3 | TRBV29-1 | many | CSVEGYSPGNTIYF | TGCAGCGTTGAGGGGTATTCTCCTGGAAACACCATATATTTT
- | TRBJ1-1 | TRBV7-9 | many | CASSLSSKGAFF | TGTGCCAGCAGCTTGTCCTCTAAAGGAGCTTTCTTT
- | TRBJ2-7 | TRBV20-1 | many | CSARRDRTYEQYF | TGCAGTGCTAGGAGGGACCGAACCTACGAGCAGTACTTC
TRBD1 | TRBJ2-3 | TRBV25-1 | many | CAIGTGSTDTQYF | TGTGCCATCGGGACAGGAAGCACAGATACGCAGTATTTT
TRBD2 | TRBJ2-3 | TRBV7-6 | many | CASSSSGTSGDTQYF | TGTGCCAGCAGCTCGTCCGGGACTAGCGGTGATACGCAGTATTTT
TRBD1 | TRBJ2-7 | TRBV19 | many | CASSTPGGQYF | TGTGCCAGTAGTACCCCAGGGGGGCAGTACTTC
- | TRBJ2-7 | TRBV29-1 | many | CSVEADSQGSYEQYF | TGCAGCGTTGAGGCGGATTCCCAGGGATCCTACGAGCAGTACTTC
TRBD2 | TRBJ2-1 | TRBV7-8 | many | CASSQPGLAHNEQFF | TGTGCCAGCAGCCAGCCGGGACTAGCCCACAATGAGCAGTTCTTC
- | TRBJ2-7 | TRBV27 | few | CATRSRGSNEQYF | TGTGCCACCAGATCTCGGGGATCGAACGAGCAGTACTTC
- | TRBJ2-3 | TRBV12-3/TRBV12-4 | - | CASSFLSGITDTQYF | TGTGCCAGCAGTTTTCTTAGTGGTATCACAGATACGCAGTATTTT
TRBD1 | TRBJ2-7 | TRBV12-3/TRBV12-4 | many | CASSSGTGFWEQYF | TGTGCCAGCAGTTCCGGGACAGGGTTCTGGGAGCAGTACTTC
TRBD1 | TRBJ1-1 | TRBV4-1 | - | CASSFPQGVGHTNTEAFF | TGCGCCAGCAGCTTCCCCCAGGGGGTGGGACATACGAACACTGAAGCTTTCTTT
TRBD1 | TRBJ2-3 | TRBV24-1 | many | CATSAGTGVGDTQYF | TGTGCCACCAGCGCCGGGACAGGGGTAGGAGATACGCAGTATTTT
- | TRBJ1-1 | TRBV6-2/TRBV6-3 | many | CASLGVAGEGAFF | TGTGCCAGCTTGGGGGTGGCAGGGGAAGGAGCTTTCTTT
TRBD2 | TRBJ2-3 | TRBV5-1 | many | CASSPGGLMAEADTQYF | TGCGCCAGCAGCCCGGGGGGTTTGATGGCGGAGGCAGATACGCAGTATTTT
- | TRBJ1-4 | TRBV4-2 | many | CASSPRVTTNEKLFF | TGTGCCAGCAGCCCAAGGGTCACAACTAATGAAAAACTGTTTTTT
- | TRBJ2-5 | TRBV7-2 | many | CASSFEFGADQETQYF | TGTGCCAGCAGCTTCGAGTTTGGAGCGGATCAAGAGACCCAGTACTTC
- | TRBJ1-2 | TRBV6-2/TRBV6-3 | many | CASSYGQLNYGYTF | TGTGCCAGCAGTTACGGACAGTTAAACTATGGCTACACCTTC
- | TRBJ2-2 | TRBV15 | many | CATSNRSRGGELFF | TGTGCCACCAGCAACCGGAGCCGCGGCGGGGAGCTGTTTTTT
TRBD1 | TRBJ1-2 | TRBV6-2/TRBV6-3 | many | CASTYRGTYYGYTF | TGTGCCAGCACCTACAGGGGGACCTACTATGGCTACACCTTC